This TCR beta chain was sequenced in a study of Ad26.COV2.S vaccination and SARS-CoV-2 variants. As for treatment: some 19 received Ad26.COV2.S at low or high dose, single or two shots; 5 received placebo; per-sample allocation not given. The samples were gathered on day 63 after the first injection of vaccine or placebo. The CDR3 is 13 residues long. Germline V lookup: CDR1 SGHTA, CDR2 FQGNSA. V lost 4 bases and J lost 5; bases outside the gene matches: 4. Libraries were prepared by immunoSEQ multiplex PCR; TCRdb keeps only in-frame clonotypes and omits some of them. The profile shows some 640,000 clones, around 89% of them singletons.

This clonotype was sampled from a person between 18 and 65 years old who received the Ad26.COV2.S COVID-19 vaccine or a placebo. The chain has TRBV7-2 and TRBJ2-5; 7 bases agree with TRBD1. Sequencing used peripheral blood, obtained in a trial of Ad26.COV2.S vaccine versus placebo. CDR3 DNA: TGTGCCAGCAGCTCGAGACAGGGTGAGACCCAGTACTTC. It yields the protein CASSSRQGETQYF.